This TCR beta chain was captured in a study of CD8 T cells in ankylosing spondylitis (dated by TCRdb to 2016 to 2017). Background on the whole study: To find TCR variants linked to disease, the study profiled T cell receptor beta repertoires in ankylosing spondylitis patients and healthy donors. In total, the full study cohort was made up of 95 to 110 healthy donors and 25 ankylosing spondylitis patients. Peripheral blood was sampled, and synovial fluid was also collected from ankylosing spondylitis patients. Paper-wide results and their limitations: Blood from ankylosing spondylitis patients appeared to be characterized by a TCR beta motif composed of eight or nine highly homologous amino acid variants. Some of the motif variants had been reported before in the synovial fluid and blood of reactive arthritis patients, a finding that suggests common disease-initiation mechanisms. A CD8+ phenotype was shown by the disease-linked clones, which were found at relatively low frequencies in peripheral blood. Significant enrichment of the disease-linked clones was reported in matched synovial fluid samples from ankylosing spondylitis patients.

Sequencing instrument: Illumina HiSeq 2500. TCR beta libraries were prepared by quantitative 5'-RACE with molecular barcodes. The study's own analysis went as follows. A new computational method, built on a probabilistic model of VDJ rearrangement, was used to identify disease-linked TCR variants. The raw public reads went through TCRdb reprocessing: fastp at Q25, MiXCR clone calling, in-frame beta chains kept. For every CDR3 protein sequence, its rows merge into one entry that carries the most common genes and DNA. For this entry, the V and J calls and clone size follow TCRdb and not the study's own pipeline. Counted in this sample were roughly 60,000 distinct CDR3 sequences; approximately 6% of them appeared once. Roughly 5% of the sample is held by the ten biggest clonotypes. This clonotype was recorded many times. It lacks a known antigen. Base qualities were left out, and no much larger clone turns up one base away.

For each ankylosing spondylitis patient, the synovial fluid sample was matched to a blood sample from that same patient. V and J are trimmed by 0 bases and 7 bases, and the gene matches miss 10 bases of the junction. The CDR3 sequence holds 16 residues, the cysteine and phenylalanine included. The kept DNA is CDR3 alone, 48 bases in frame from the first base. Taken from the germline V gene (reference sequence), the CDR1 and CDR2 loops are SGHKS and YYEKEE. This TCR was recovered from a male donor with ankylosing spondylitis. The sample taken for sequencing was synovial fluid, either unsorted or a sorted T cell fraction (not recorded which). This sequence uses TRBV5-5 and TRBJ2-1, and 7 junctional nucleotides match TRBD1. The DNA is TGTGCCAGCAGCTTGGAGAATTTGGACAGGATTAATGAGCAGTTCTTC. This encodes CASSLENLDRINEQFF.